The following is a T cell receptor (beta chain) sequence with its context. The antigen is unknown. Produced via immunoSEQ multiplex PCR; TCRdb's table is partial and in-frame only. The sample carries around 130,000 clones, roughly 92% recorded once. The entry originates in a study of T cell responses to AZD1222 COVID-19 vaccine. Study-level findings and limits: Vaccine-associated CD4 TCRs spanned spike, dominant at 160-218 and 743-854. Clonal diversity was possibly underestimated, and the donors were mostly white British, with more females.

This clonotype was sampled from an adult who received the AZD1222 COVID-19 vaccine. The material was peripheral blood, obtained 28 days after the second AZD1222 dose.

CDR3 sequence reads: CASSRGTGGWETQYF. CDR3 DNA: TGTGCCAGCTCACGAGGGACAGGGGGCTGGGAGACCCAGTACTTC. J is TRBJ2-5 and V is TRBV18; TRBD1 aligns across 12 bases. The CDR3 runs 15 residues. J was trimmed by 5 bases and V by 4 bases; bases with no gene match: 5. Germline CDR1 KGHSH, CDR2 LQKENI.